Detailed here is one T cell receptor (beta chain). Its antigen is unknown. Peripheral blood, together with lesional scalp punch biopsies, was collected from alopecia areata patients. RNA was extracted and reverse transcribed into cDNA as the sequencing template. The assay was immunoSEQ multiplex PCR, and TCRdb's table has in-frame clones only and misses some. The sample gives 180,000 or so clones, 65% to 75% of which show up once; over 10% is in the top ten. This entry belongs to a study of CD8+ T cells in alopecia areata. Overall study results and limits: Clonality was higher in lesional than normal scalp, especially in alopecia totalis/universalis.

Per germline, CDR1 GTSNPN and CDR2 SVGIG (reference sequence). Trimming pared 2 bases from V and 3 bases from J, leaving 11 bases between. CDR3 size: 13 residues. The sample consisted of CD8+ T cells sorted from blood, taken at week 0. The receptor's source is a human donor with alopecia areata. This sequence joins TRBV30 and TRBJ2-7; D tentatively fits TRBD1 or TRBD2 (5 bases each). This CDR3 is CAWSRGPFYEQYF. The CDR3, as DNA: TGTGCCTGGAGTCGGGGCCCATTCTACGAGCAGTACTTC.